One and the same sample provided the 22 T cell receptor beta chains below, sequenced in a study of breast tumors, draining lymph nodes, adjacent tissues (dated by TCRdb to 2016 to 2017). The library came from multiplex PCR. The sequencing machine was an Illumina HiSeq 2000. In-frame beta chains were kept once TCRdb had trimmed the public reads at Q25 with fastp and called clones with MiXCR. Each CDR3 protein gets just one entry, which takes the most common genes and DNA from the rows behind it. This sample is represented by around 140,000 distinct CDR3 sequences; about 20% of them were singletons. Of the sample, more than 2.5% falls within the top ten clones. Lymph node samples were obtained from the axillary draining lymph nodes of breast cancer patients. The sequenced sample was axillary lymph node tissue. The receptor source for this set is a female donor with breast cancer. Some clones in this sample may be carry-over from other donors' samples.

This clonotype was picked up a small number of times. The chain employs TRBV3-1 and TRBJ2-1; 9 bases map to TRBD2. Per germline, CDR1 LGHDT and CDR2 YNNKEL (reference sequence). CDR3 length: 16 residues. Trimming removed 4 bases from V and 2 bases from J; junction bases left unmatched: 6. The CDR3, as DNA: TGTGCCAGCAGCCCCATTACTAGCGGGCCCTACAATGAGCAGTTCTTC. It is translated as CASSPITSGPYNEQFF.

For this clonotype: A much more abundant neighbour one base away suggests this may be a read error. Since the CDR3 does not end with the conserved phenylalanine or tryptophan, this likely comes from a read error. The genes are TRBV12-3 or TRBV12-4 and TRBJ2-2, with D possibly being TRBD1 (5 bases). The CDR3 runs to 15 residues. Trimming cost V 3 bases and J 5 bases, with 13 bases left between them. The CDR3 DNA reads TGTGCCAGCAGTTTTCACCAGGGTGGGACCGGGGAGCTGTTTGTT. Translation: CASSFHQGGTGELFV.

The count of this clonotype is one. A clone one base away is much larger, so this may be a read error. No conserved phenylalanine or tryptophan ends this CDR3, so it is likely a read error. This CDR3 reads CASSRGQANTGELFL. DNA for the CDR3: TGTGCCAGCAGTAGGGGGCAGGCGAACACCGGGGAGCTGTTTCTT. V usage is TRBV12-3 or TRBV12-4 and J usage is TRBJ2-2, with 7 bases fitting TRBD1. V trimming: 5 bases; J trimming: 0 bases; junction bases outside the gene matches: 3. This CDR3 spans 15 amino acids.

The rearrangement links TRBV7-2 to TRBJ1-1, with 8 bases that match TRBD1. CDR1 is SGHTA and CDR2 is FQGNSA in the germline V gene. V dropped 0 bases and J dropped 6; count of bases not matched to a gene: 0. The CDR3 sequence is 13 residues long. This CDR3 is CASSLAQGAEAFF. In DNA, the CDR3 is TGTGCCAGCAGCTTAGCACAGGGGGCTGAAGCTTTCTTT. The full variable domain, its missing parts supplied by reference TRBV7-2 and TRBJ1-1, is GAGVSQSPSNKVTEKGKDVELRCDPISGHTALYWYRQSLGQGLEFLIYFQGNSAPDKSGLPSDRFSAERTGGSVSTLTIQRTQQEDSAVYLCASSLAQGAEAFFGQGTRLTVV.

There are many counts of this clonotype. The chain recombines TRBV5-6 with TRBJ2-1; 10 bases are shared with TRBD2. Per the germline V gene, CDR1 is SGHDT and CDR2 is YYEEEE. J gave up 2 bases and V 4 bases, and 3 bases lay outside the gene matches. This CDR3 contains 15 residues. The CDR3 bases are TGTGCCAGCAGCAAAGGACTAGCGGCCTACAATGAGCAGTTCTTC. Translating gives CASSKGLAAYNEQFF.

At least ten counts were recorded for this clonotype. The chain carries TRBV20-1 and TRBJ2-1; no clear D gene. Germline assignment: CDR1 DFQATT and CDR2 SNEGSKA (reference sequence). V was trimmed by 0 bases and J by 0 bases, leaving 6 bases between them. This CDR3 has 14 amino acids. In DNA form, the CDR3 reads TGCAGTGCTAGAGATAGGGTCTCCTACAATGAGCAGTTCTTC. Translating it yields CSARDRVSYNEQFF.

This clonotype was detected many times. The CDR3 DNA follows: TGCGCCAGCAGCTTGCGTGGGACTAGCACAGATACGCAGTATTTT. Translating it yields CASSLRGTSTDTQYF. This rearrangement joins TRBV5-1 to TRBJ2-3; perhaps TRBD2 as D (6 bases). V lost 1 base and J 0 bases, leaving 9 bases between the germline ends. The CDR3 contains 15 residues. Looked up from germline, CDR1 is SGHRS and CDR2 is YFSETQ.

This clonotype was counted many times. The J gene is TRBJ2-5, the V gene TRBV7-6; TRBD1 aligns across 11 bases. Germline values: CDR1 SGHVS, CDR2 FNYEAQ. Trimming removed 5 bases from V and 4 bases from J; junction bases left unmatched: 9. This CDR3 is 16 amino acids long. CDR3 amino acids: CASSRNPGTGGETQYF. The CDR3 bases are TGTGCCAGCAGCCGAAACCCGGGGACAGGGGGAGAGACCCAGTACTTC.

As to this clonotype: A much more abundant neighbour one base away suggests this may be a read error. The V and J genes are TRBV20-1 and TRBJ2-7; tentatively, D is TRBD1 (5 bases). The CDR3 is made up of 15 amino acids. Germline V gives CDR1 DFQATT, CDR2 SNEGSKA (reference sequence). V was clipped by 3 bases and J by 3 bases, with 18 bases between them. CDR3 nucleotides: TGCAGTGCTAGCTTCGTGCAGGGAAGTGTCTACGAGCAGTACTTC. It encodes CSASFVQGSVYEQYF.

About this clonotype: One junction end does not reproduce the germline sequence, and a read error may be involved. The CDR3 spells CASSLVAGSRYNEQSF. CDR3 in DNA: TGTGCCAGCAGCTTAGTGGCGGGATCACGCTACAATGAGCAGTCCTTC. The chain couples TRBV7-2 to TRBJ2-1; D is perhaps TRBD2 (6 bases). The CDR3 has 16 amino acids. Germline V gives CDR1 SGHTA, CDR2 FQGNSA.

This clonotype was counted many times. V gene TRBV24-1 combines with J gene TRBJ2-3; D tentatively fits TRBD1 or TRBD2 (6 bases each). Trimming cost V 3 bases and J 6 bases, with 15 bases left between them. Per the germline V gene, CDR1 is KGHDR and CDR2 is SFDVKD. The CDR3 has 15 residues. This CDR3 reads CATSDARPGADTQYF. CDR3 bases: TGTGCCACCAGTGATGCCCGCCCGGGGGCGGATACGCAGTATTTT.

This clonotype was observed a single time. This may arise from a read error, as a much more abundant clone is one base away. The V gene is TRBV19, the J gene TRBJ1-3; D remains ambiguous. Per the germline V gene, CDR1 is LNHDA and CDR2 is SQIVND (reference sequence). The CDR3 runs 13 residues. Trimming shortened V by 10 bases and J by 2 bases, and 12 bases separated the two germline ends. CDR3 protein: CAIIPPAGNTIYF. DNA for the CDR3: TGTGCCATTATACCTCCGGCTGGAAACACCATATATTTT.

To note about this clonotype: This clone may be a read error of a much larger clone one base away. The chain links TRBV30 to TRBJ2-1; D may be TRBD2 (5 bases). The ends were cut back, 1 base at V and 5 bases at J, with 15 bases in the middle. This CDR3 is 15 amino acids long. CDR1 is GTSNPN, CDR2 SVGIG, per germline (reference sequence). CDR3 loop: CAWSGRGLAHNEQFF. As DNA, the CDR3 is TGTGCCTGGAGTGGTCGCGGGCTGGCCCACAATGAGCAGTTCTTC.

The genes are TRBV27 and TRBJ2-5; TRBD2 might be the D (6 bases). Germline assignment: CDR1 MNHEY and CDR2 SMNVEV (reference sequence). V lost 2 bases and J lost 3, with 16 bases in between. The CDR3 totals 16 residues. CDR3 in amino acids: CASSLGLASVKETQYF. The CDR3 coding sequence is TGTGCCAGCAGTTTAGGCCTAGCGTCCGTAAAAGAGACCCAGTACTTC.

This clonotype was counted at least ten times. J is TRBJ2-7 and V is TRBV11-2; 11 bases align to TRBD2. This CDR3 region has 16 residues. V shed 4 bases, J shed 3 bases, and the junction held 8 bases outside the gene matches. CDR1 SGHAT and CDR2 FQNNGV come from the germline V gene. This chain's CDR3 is CASSSQSGTSGYEQYF. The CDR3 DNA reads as TGTGCCAGCAGCTCCCAATCCGGGACTAGCGGCTACGAGCAGTACTTC.

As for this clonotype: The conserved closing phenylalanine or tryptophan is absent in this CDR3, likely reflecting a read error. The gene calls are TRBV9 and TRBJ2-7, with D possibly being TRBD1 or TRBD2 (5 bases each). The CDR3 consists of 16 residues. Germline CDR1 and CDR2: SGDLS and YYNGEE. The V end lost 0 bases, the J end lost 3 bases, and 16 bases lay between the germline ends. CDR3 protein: CASSVDPGTSVYEQYL. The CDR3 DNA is TGTGCCAGCAGCGTAGATCCCGGGACCAGCGTCTACGAGCAGTACCTC.

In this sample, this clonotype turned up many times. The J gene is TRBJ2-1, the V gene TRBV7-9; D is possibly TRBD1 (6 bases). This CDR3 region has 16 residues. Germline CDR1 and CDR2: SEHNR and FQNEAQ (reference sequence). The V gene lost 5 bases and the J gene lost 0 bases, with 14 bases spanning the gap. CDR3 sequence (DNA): TGTGCCAGCAGCCATTCCACAGGGTACTCCTACAATGAGCAGTTCTTC. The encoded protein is CASSHSTGYSYNEQFF.

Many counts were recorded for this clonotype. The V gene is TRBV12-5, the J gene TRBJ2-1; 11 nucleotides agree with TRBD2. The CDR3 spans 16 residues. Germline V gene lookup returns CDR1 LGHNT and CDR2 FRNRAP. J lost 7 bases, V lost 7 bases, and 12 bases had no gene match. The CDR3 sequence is CASAKGSGRGTNEQFF. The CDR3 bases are TGTGCTAGTGCCAAGGGTAGCGGGAGGGGAACAAATGAGCAGTTCTTC.

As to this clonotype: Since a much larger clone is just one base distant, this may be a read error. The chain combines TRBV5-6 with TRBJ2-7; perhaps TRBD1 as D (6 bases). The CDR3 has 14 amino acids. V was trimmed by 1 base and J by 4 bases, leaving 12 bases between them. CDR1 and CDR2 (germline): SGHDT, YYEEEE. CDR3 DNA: TGTGCCAGCAGCTTGAGTGAGGGGGTTTACGAGCAGTACTTC. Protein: CASSLSEGVYEQYF.

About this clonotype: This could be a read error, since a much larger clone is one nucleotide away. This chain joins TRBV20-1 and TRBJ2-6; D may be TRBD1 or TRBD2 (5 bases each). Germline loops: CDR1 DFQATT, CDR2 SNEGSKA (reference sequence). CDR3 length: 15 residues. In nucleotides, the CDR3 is TGCAGTGCTATGGGTGGAGGCTCTGGGGCCAACGTCCTGGCTTTC. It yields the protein CSAMGGGSGANVLAF.

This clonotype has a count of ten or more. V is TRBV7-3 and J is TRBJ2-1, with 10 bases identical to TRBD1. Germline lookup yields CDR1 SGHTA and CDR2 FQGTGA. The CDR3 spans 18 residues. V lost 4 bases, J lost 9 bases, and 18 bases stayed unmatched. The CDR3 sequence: CASSYLTPGQGNRVEQFF. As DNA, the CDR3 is TGTGCCAGCAGCTACCTTACCCCGGGACAGGGGAATAGAGTTGAGCAGTTCTTC.

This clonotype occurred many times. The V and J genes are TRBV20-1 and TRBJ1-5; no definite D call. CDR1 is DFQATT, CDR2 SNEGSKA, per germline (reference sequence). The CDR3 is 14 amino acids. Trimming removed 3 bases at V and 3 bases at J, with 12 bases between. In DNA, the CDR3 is TGCAGTGCTAGCCCTGACCCTTACAATCAGCCCCAGCATTTT. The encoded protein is CSASPDPYNQPQHF.